This record concerns one T cell receptor (beta chain) sequence. Germline V gene lookup returns CDR1 GTSNPN and CDR2 SVGIG (reference sequence). The CDR3 totals 12 residues. V dropped 2 bases and J dropped 5 bases, with 7 bases sitting between them. Researchers ran the PCR with 60 Vbeta and 13 Jbeta primers. Original methodology: Per a later analysis, the number of unique TCR beta chains was roughly 83 million, of which 9 million to 14 million were shared. TCRdb keeps only in-frame clones here, not all; method: immunoSEQ multiplex PCR. V and J calls plus clone size are reproduced from that table; the DNA served to infer D and trimming. The table has tens of thousands of clones, around 80% seen once. The data were obtained in a study of cytomegalovirus exposure and HLA in healthy donors.

The sequenced material came from PBMCs. This TCR derives from a young man in good health and CMV-seropositive. The gene calls are TRBV30 and TRBJ1-5; D may be TRBD1 (5 bases). The CDR3 coding sequence is TGTGCCTGGAGTCCAGGGTATCAGCCCCAGCATTTT. Its translation: CAWSPGYQPQHF.